A single sample gave rise to the 8 T cell receptor beta chains below, sequenced in a study of T cell responses to AZD1222 COVID-19 vaccine. The method was immunoSEQ multiplex PCR; TCRdb's version includes in-frame clones alone and lacks a portion of them. The sample lists around 150,000 clones; about nine tenths were seen once. Specimen: peripheral blood, collected 28 days after the second AZD1222 dose. Receptors were obtained from an adult who received the AZD1222 COVID-19 vaccine.

The J gene is TRBJ1-4, the V gene TRBV4-2, with a tentative D call TRBD1 (5 bases). Germline V CDR1 and CDR2: LGHNA, YNFKEQ. With 6 bases removed from V and 0 bases from J, the gap between germline ends came to 11 bases. The CDR3 totals 15 residues. The DNA for the CDR3 is TGTGCCAGCAGTCCGGGGCCCACAACTAATGAAAAACTGTTTTTT. Its protein product is CASSPGPTTNEKLFF.

The chain combines TRBV7-2 with TRBJ2-3; D tentatively fits TRBD1 or TRBD2 (5 bases each). CDR3 size: 17 residues. Germline CDR1 reads SGHTA; CDR2 reads FQGNSA. V lost 1 base to trimming and J lost 3 bases, with 17 bases between them. In DNA, the CDR3 is TGTGCCAGCAGCTTAGGGCGGCGAGGGGACCCGACAGATACGCAGTATTTT. It yields the protein CASSLGRRGDPTDTQYF.

This clone appeared a single time. The chain is built from TRBV28 and TRBJ1-5, with TRBD1 matching 8 bases. V was clipped by 5 bases and J by 7 bases; unmatched bases: 19. The CDR3 is 18 residues long. Germline CDR1 is MDHEN and CDR2 is SYDVKM. The CDR3 nucleotides read TGTGCCAGCAGTCCTCAGGGGGCCAACGAGCTTTTCACCCAGCCCCAGCATTTT. Its translation is CASSPQGANELFTQPQHF.

V gene TRBV19 combines with J gene TRBJ2-2; 7 positions agree with TRBD1. This CDR3 has 14 residues. With V trimmed by 10 bases and J by 5 bases, 10 bases remained unmatched. Looked up from germline, CDR1 is LNHDA and CDR2 is SQIVND (reference sequence). The CDR3 region has the DNA TGTGCCACCAAGCAGGGGGTGGGGACCGGGGAGCTGTTTTTT. Translation: CATKQGVGTGELFF.

The V call is TRBV28, the J call TRBJ2-7, with 12 bases lining up with TRBD2. This CDR3 contains 15 residues. Germline assignment: CDR1 MDHEN and CDR2 SYDVKM. Trimming removed 3 bases from V and 4 bases from J; junction bases left unmatched: 4. The CDR3 loop is CASSFRLAGAYEQYF. CDR3 coding DNA: TGTGCCAGCAGTTTTAGACTAGCGGGAGCGTACGAGCAGTACTTC.

This sequence joins TRBV5-4 and TRBJ1-5; 8 nucleotides align to TRBD1. The V gene's germline CDR1 is SGHNT and CDR2 YYREEE (reference sequence). V shed 2 bases, J shed 7 bases, and the junction held 2 bases outside the gene matches. The CDR3 covers 13 residues. The CDR3 spells CASSLQGVQPQHF. The CDR3 DNA reads TGTGCCAGCAGCTTACAGGGGGTACAGCCCCAGCATTTT.

V and J are TRBV28 and TRBJ1-2; tentative D call: TRBD1 (6 bases). The V gene lost 4 bases and the J gene lost 5 bases, with 8 bases spanning the gap. This CDR3 region has 12 residues. The germline gives CDR1 MDHEN, CDR2 SYDVKM. CDR3 nucleotide sequence: TGTGCCAGCAGTTCAGGGGTGTATGGCTACACCTTC. As protein: CASSSGVYGYTF.

The rearrangement uses TRBV29-1 and TRBJ2-5; 8 nucleotides agree with TRBD2. The length of the CDR3 is 15 residues. After removal of 4 bases from V and 2 bases from J, the junction contained 9 bases not matched to a gene. Germline V gene sequence: CDR1 SQVTM, CDR2 ANQGSEA. CDR3 in amino acids: CSVGLAGRLQETQYF. The CDR3 coding sequence is TGCAGCGTTGGTTTAGCGGGGCGGCTACAAGAGACCCAGTACTTC.